A selection of T cell receptor beta chains follows, all from one sample in a study of early T cells in non-severe SARS-CoV-2 infection. TCRdb re-called the 5' RACE reads with MiXCR, one entry per CDR3 protein. The sample records roughly 58,000 distinct CDR3 sequences, 11% being singletons. Material for sequencing was whole blood. The source of these receptors is an adult who was a healthcare worker with PCR-confirmed SARS-CoV-2 infection or an uninfected control (not recorded which). CDR3s include the opening cysteine and the closing phenylalanine or tryptophan. The D gene is left open where the match is weak. The size of a clone is reported for some rows only, either as once, few or many, or as a class for expanded clones.

j_call: TRBJ2-2
v_call: TRBV5-1
d_call: -
clone_size: many
cdr3_aa: CASSLMEQNTGELFF
cdr3_nt: TGCGCCAGCAGCTTGATGGAACAGAACACCGGGGAGCTGTTTTTT

j_call: TRBJ2-7
v_call: TRBV28
d_call: -
clone_size: few
cdr3_aa: CASSFRQDLSYEQYF
cdr3_nt: TGTGCCAGCTCTTTTCGACAGGATTTATCCTACGAGCAGTACTTC

j_call: TRBJ1-1
v_call: TRBV5-1
d_call: -
clone_size: -
cdr3_aa: CASSLLGKNTEAFF
cdr3_nt: TGCGCCAGCAGCTTGTTAGGCAAAAACACTGAAGCTTTCTTT

j_call: TRBJ1-1
v_call: TRBV4-1
d_call: -
clone_size: many
cdr3_aa: CASSQATGTTEAFF
cdr3_nt: TGCGCCAGCAGCCAAGCCACAGGGACCACTGAAGCTTTCTTT

j_call: TRBJ1-2
v_call: TRBV28
d_call: TRBD1
clone_size: few
cdr3_aa: CASSLWTGGSSNYGYTF
cdr3_nt: TGTGCCAGCAGTTTATGGACAGGGGGTAGTTCTAACTATGGCTACACCTTC

j_call: TRBJ2-7
v_call: TRBV28
d_call: -
clone_size: -
cdr3_aa: CASSYPSHSYEQYF
cdr3_nt: TGTGCCAGCAGTTACCCGAGTCACTCCTACGAGCAGTACTTC

j_call: TRBJ2-1
v_call: TRBV29-1
d_call: -
clone_size: many
cdr3_aa: CSTDAAVDEQFF
cdr3_nt: TGCAGCACGGACGCGGCGGTCGATGAGCAGTTCTTC

j_call: TRBJ1-4
v_call: TRBV11-2
d_call: -
clone_size: -
cdr3_aa: CASSLEGAANEKLFF
cdr3_nt: TGTGCCAGCAGCTTAGAGGGGGCGGCTAATGAAAAACTGTTTTTT

j_call: TRBJ1-6
v_call: TRBV15
d_call: -
clone_size: many
cdr3_aa: CATSRGKARSYNSPLHF
cdr3_nt: TGTGCCACCAGCAGAGGGAAAGCGAGATCCTATAATTCACCCCTCCACTTT

j_call: TRBJ2-7
v_call: TRBV28
d_call: TRBD1
clone_size: -
cdr3_aa: CASSSPGTAYEQYF
cdr3_nt: TGTGCCAGCAGTTCCCCCGGGACAGCGTACGAGCAGTACTTC

j_call: TRBJ2-2
v_call: TRBV7-9
d_call: TRBD1
clone_size: -
cdr3_aa: CASSRQGSDTGELFF
cdr3_nt: TGTGCCAGCAGCCGACAGGGGTCTGACACCGGGGAGCTGTTTTTT